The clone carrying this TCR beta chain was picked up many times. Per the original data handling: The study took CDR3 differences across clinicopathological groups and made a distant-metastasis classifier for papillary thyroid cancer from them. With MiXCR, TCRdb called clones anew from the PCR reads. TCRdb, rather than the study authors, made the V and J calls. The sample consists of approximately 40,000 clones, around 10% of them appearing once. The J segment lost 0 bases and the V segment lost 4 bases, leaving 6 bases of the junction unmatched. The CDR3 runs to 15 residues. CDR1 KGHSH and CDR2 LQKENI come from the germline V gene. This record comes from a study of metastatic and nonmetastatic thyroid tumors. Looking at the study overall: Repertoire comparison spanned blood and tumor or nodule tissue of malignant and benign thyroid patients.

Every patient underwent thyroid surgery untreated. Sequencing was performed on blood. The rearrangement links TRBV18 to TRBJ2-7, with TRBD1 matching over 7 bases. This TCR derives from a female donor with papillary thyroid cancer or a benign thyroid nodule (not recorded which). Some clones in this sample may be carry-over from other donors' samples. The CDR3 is CASSRDRISSYEQYF. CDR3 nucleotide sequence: TGTGCCAGCTCACGGGACAGAATAAGCTCCTACGAGCAGTACTTC. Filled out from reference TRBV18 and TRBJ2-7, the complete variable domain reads NAGVMQNPRHLVRRRGQEARLRCSPMKGHSHVYWYRQLPEEGLKFMVYLQKENIIDESGMPKERFSAEFPKEGPSILRIQQVVRGDSAAYFCASSRDRISSYEQYFGPGTRLTVT.